This T cell receptor beta chain was documented in a study of blood T cell repertoires in COVID-19. Across the study: Sites across the United States, Italy and Spain contributed samples from acute and convalescent COVID-19. PBMCs, B-cell-depleted T cells, or T cells were the source of the cDNA or gDNA that made up the material.

Per the study methods: Amplified reference gene primers provided the basis for estimating nucleated cell counts. Libraries were prepared by immunoSEQ multiplex PCR; TCRdb keeps only in-frame clonotypes and omits some of them. That table furnishes V, J and clone size, whereas the DNA furnished D and trimming. The profile shows about 170,000 clones, approximately 82% of them singletons. Between the trimmed V and J ends, which lost 3 bases and 8 bases, there was a span of 13 bases. The CDR3 totals 12 residues. The germline CDR1 and CDR2 sequences are DFQATT and SNEGSKA (reference sequence). The receptor was derived from an elderly woman with active or convalescent COVID-19. Sequencing was performed on peripheral blood. The genes are TRBV20-1 and TRBJ1-1, with D possibly being TRBD1 (6 bases). This chain's CDR3 is CSASEGTSEAFF. DNA of the CDR3: TGCAGTGCTAGTGAGGGGACATCGGAAGCTTTCTTT.